The next 6 T cell receptor beta chains were all read from a single sample in a study of T-cell memory formation after mild COVID-19. In TCRdb, the 5' RACE reads were re-called with MiXCR into one record per CDR3 protein. This sample has about 350,000 distinct CDR3 sequences, with roughly 13% found just once. The sample consisted of PBMCs or a T cell subset sorted from them (not recorded which). The receptors come from a man aged 18-30 years who had mild COVID-19 (a few samples of this study predate the infection). Cell type and time point are not known.

This clonotype was seen a few times. V is TRBV7-2 and J is TRBJ2-7; D is ambiguous. This CDR3 region has 16 residues. The germline V gene encodes CDR1 SGHTA and CDR2 FQGNSA. The germline V and J ends were trimmed by 0 bases and 1 base, with 13 bases remaining between them. The CDR3 DNA is TGTGCCAGCAGCTTAGCGCAAACAATCCATTCCTACGAGCAGTACTTC. Translation gives CASSLAQTIHSYEQYF.

The chain joins TRBV10-3 to TRBJ1-1; no clear D gene. The CDR3 length is 13 residues. Germline V lookup: CDR1 ENHRY, CDR2 SYGVKD. V was trimmed by 3 bases and J by 5 bases, leaving 10 bases between them. The CDR3, as DNA: TGTGCCATCAGTGAAGGGCTAGGGACTGAAGCTTTCTTT. Protein: CAISEGLGTEAFF.

This clonotype has just a few counts. V and J are TRBV7-2 and TRBJ1-2; maybe TRBD1 (5 bases). The CDR3 extends over 13 amino acids. Trimming cost V 5 bases and J 8 bases, with 15 bases left between them. Germline values: CDR1 SGHTA, CDR2 FQGNSA. DNA for the CDR3: TGTGCCAGCAGCCCAAACGCCAGGGAGGGCTACACCTTC. Residues: CASSPNAREGYTF.

This clonotype was observed a few times. The J gene is TRBJ2-5, the V gene TRBV4-1; TRBD1 agrees at 7 bases. Germline V CDR1 and CDR2: MGHRA, YSYEKL. With V trimmed by 0 bases and J by 2 bases, 6 bases remained unmatched. This CDR3 region has 16 residues. The CDR3 nucleotides read TGCGCCAGCAGCCAAGACGGTCGGGGACAGCAAGAGACCCAGTACTTC. Translating gives CASSQDGRGQQETQYF.

This clonotype was counted between two and nine times. The J gene is TRBJ2-3, the V gene TRBV4-3; 7 bases agree with TRBD2. After removal of 1 base from V and 4 bases from J, the junction contained 11 bases not matched to a gene. Germline-derived CDR1 and CDR2 are LGHNA and YSLEER. The CDR3 runs to 17 residues. The CDR3 coding sequence is TGCGCCAGCAGCCAAGGCAATAGCGGGCCTCTCCCAGATACGCAGTATTTT. This codes for CASSQGNSGPLPDTQYF.

This clonotype was seen a handful of times. The chain is built from TRBV7-9 and TRBJ1-2; D ambiguous. The V and J ends lost 4 bases and 5 bases respectively, with 14 bases between them. The CDR3 runs to 14 residues. From germline, CDR1 is SEHNR and CDR2 FQNEAQ (reference sequence). The CDR3 reads CASSSVSRPYGYTF. The CDR3 nucleotides are TGTGCCAGCAGCTCCGTAAGCAGACCTTATGGCTACACCTTC.